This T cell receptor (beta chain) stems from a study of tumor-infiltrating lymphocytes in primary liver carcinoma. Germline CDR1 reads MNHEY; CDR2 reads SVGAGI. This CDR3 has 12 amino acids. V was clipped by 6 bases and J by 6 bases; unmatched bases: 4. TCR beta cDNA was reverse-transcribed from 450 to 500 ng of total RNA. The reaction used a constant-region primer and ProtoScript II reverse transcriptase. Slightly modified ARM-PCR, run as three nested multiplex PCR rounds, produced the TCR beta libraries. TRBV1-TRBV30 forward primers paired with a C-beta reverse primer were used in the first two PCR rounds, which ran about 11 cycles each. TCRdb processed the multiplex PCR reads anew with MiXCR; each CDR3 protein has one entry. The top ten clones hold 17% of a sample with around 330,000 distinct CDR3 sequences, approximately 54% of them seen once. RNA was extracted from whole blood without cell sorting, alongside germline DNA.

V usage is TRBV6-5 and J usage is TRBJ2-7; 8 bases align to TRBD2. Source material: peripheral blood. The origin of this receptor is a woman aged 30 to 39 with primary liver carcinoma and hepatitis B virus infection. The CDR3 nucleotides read TGTGCCAGCAGGACTAGCGATGCCGAGCAGTACTTC. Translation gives CASRTSDAEQYF.